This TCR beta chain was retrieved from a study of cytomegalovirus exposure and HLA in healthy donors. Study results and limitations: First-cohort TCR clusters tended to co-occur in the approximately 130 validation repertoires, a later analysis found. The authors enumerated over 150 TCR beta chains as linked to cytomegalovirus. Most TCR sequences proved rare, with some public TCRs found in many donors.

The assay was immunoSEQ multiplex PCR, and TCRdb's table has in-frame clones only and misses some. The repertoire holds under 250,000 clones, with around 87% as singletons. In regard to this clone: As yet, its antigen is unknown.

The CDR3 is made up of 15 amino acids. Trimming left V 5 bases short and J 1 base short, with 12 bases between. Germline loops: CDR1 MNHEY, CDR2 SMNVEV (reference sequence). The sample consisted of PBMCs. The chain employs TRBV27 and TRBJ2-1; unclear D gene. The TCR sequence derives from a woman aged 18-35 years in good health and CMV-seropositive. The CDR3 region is CASSPDMDSYNEQFF. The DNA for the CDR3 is TGTGCCAGCAGTCCCGACATGGATTCCTACAATGAGCAGTTCTTC.